This T cell receptor (beta chain) was sequenced for a study of graft-versus-host responses after intestinal transplantation. Background on the study: Anti-thymocyte globulin induction preceded about 3 years of tacrolimus and steroid maintenance in all recipients.

Findings and limits, study-wide: Investigators detected GvH clones in recipient marrow, with some emerging earlier in ileum or blood. Allografts of one patient group, those with graft-donor T cell macrochimerism, had high graft-versus-host to host-versus-graft clonal ratios.

Method: immunoSEQ multiplex PCR; TCRdb's copy keeps in-frame clones and lacks some. The data show tens of thousands of clones, roughly nine tenths seen once. Trimming took 5 bases from V and 5 from J, leaving 12 bases between them. The CDR3 has 13 amino acids. Germline V gives CDR1 SGHTA, CDR2 FQGNSA. The sample holds one count of this clone. Its antigen is unidentified. The chain is built from TRBV7-2 and TRBJ2-5; no definite D call. Sequenced material: PBMCs, taken roughly 300 days after intestinal transplant. The sequence derives from a human patient who received an intestinal transplant, so some T cells may come from the graft donor. CDR3 bases: TGTGCCAGCAGCCGACTGCTTCGGGAGACCCAGTACTTC. The encoded protein is CASSRLLRETQYF.